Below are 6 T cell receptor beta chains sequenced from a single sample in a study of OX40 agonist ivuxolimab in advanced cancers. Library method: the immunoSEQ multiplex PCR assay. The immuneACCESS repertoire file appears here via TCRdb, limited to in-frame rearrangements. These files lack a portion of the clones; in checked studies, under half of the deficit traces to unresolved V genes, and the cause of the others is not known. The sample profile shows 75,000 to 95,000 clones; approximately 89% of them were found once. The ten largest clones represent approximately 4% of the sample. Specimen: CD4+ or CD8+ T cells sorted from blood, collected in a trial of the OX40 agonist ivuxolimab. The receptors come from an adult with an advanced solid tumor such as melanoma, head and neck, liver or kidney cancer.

CDR3 loop: CAWSLDTSQTGELFF. CDR3 in DNA: TGTGCCTGGAGTCTGGACACCTCCCAGACCGGGGAGCTGTTTTTT. This sequence joins TRBV30 and TRBJ2-2, with TRBD1 as a possible D gene (5 bases). The CDR3 extends over 15 amino acids. Trimming took off 2 bases at V and 5 bases at J, with 15 bases between the two ends. Germline V CDR1 and CDR2: GTSNPN, SVGIG (reference sequence). The full variable domain, with the rest looked up from reference TRBV30 and TRBJ2-2, is SQTIHQWPATLVQPVGSPLSLECTVEGTSNPNLYWYRQAAGRGLQLLFYSVGIGQISSEVPQNLSASRPQDRQFILSSKKLLLSDSGFYLCAWSLDTSQTGELFFGEGSRLTVL.

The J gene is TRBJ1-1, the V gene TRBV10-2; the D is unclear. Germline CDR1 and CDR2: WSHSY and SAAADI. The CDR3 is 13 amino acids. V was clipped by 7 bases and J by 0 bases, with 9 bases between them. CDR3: CASIWQMNTEAFF. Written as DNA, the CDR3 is TGCGCCAGCATCTGGCAGATGAACACTGAAGCTTTCTTT.

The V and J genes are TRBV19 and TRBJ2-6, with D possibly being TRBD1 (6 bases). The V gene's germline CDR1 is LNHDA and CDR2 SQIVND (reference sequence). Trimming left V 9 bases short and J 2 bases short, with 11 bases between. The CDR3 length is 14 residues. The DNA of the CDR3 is TGTGCCAGCGGCCAGGGGCCTGGGGCCAACGTCCTGACTTTC. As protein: CASGQGPGANVLTF.

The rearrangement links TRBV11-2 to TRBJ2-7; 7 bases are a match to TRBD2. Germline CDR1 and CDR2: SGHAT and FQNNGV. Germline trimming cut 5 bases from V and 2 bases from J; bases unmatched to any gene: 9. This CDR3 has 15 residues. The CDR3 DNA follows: TGTGCCAGCAGCCCATCCGGGACTAAGACCTACGAGCAGTACGTC. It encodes CASSPSGTKTYEQYV.

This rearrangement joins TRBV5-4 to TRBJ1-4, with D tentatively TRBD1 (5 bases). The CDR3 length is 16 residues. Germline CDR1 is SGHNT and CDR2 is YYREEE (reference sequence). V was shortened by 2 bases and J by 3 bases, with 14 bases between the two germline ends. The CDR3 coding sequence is TGTGCCAGCAGCTTCCAAACCCAGGGACCTAATGAAAAACTGTTTTTT. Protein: CASSFQTQGPNEKLFF.

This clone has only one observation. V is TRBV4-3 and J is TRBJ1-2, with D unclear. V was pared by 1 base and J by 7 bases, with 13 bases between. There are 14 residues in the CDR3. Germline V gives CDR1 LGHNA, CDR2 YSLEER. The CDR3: CASSQATSARGYTF. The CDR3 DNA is TGCGCCAGCAGCCAAGCGACCAGCGCGCGTGGCTACACCTTC.